This T cell receptor beta chain was observed in a study of blood T cell repertoires in COVID-19. The overall study: Samples came from the United States, Italy and Spain, spanning acute and convalescent COVID-19.

Original data processing: Using reference gene primer amplification, nucleated cell counts were estimated. This table comes from immunoSEQ multiplex PCR, and its TCRdb copy is limited to in-frame clones, with some not included. V and J calls plus clone size are reproduced from that table; the DNA served to infer D and trimming. The table lists some 140,000 clones, around three quarters of them singletons. This clone was counted once. Trimming cost V 3 bases and J 1 base, with 15 bases left between them. The length of the CDR3 is 16 residues. Germline-derived CDR1 and CDR2 are SGHTS and YDEGEE. This receptor was identified in a man older than 75 with acute or convalescent COVID-19. The sample consisted of peripheral blood. The rearrangement uses TRBV5-8 and TRBJ2-3; D uncertain. CDR3: CASSSRLVLRTDTQYF. The CDR3 DNA reads TGTGCCAGCAGCTCAAGACTGGTGCTGCGCACAGATACGCAGTATTTT.